The clone carrying this T cell receptor (beta chain) was seen more than once but under ten times. TCRdb ran MiXCR on the RT-PCR reads and lists one entry per CDR3 protein. Of roughly 710,000 distinct CDR3 sequences listed, roughly 15% are singletons. The data derive from a study of response to subunit inactivated influenza vaccine. V lost 4 bases and J lost 4; bases outside the gene matches: 7. This CDR3 has 15 residues. CDR1 SGHRS and CDR2 YFSETQ come from the germline V gene. This chain connects TRBV5-1 to TRBJ1-5, with TRBD1 identical over 8 bases. Sequencing used PBMCs from blood, obtained approximately 15 days before vaccination. The TCR sequence derives from a man aged 50 or older who received an inactivated influenza vaccine. In DNA form, the CDR3 reads TGCGCCAGCAGCCTAACAGGGGGTTGGAATCAGCCCCAGCATTTT. Translation gives CASSLTGGWNQPQHF.